This T cell receptor beta chain was observed in a study of shared clonotypes between healthy human individuals. The study, taken as a whole, reports: Naive subsets usually exceeded memory subsets in estimated richness.

Only Caucasian adults living in Nashville, Tennessee made up the donor group. In replicate PCRs of sorted subsets, about 190 ng DNA, about 30,000 T cell genomes, was used. Data came from immunoSEQ multiplex PCR; TCRdb stores just in-frame clones and leaves some out. The sample comprises some 2,000,000 clones, 85% to 95% of which are singletons, and 0.13% rests with the top ten. Of note for this clone: Its antigen is unknown.

Sequencing was done on a sample of naive CD4+ T cells sorted from blood. Subset indicated: CD45RA+ positively selected. This TCR derives from a man aged 18 to 30 in good health.

The CDR3 region has the DNA TGTGCCGCGGGGGGAAATTCGAACACCGGGGAGCTGTTTTTT. This gives the protein CAAGGNSNTGELFF. This chain connects TRBV10-3 to TRBJ2-2; 8 bases are shared with TRBD2. The V gene end was trimmed by 11 bases and the J gene end by 0 bases; junction bases not matched to a gene: 5. Germline assignment: CDR1 ENHRY and CDR2 SYGVKD. This CDR3 has 14 amino acids.